Listed here are 15 T cell receptor beta chains from one sample, sequenced in a study of blood T cell repertoires in COVID-19. Method: immunoSEQ multiplex PCR; TCRdb's copy keeps in-frame clones and lacks some. The sample has about 150,000 clones; 70% to 90% are singletons. The sample was peripheral blood. These receptors all come from a human donor with acute or convalescent COVID-19. The donor label of this sample is uncertain.

CDR3 residues: CASSSDSSYEQYF. The CDR3 nucleotides read TGTGCCAGCAGCTCGGACAGCTCCTACGAGCAGTACTTC. The genes are TRBV3-1 (or the pseudogene TRBV3-2) and TRBJ2-7; D is possibly TRBD1 (6 bases). V shed 5 bases and J shed 0 bases, with 8 bases lying between them. The CDR3 contains 13 residues. The V gene's germline CDR1 is LGHDT and CDR2 YNNKEL (reference sequence).

The J gene is TRBJ1-1, the V gene TRBV19; D gene ambiguous. The germline V and J ends were trimmed by 3 bases and 2 bases, with 10 bases remaining between them. The CDR3 has 14 amino acids. CDR1 LNHDA and CDR2 SQIVND come from the germline V gene (reference sequence). CDR3 DNA: TGTGCCAGTAGTATGGCCACCTCTAACACTGAAGCTTTCTTT. As protein: CASSMATSNTEAFF.

The chain is built from TRBV19 and TRBJ2-3; 9 nucleotides line up with TRBD1. Germline V gene sequence: CDR1 LNHDA, CDR2 SQIVND (reference sequence). Losses at the gene ends were 6 bases for V and 5 bases for J; bases not matched to a gene: 9. This CDR3 has 15 residues. The CDR3: CASRPGDRAVDTQYF. In DNA form, the CDR3 reads TGTGCCAGTAGGCCAGGGGACAGGGCGGTAGATACGCAGTATTTT. The full variable domain, with the rest looked up from reference TRBV19 and TRBJ2-3, is DGGITQSPKYLFRKEGQNVTLSCEQNLNHDAMYWYRQDPGQGLRLIYYSQIVNDFQKGDIAEGYSVSREKKESFPLTVTSAQKNPTAFYLCASRPGDRAVDTQYFGPGTRLTVL.

V and J are TRBV27 and TRBJ2-5, with D perhaps TRBD2 (5 bases). Germline V gene lookup returns CDR1 MNHEY and CDR2 SMNVEV (reference sequence). Trimming took off 4 bases at V and 5 bases at J, with 11 bases between the two ends. This CDR3 is 13 amino acids long. This CDR3 reads CASSSSERETQYF. In nucleotides, the CDR3 is TGTGCCAGCAGTTCATCGGAGCGGGAGACCCAGTACTTC.

This CDR3 reads CASRAGTALPTGELFF. The CDR3 DNA sequence: TGTGCCAGCAGGGCAGGGACAGCCCTGCCCACCGGGGAGCTGTTTTTT. The chain employs TRBV5-8 and TRBJ2-2; 7 bases are a match to TRBD1. Trimming took 5 bases from V and 4 from J; bases not matched to a gene: 11. Per the germline V gene, CDR1 is SGHTS and CDR2 is YDEGEE. This CDR3 comprises 16 residues.

The chain has TRBV6-2 or TRBV6-3 and TRBJ1-1; D uncertain. Between the trimmed V and J ends, which lost 0 bases and 0 bases, there was a span of 11 bases. Germline CDR1 and CDR2: MNHEY and SVGEGT. CDR3 length: 16 amino acids. CDR3 sequence (DNA): TGTGCCAGCAGTTACTCGAGGCAGACCATGAACACTGAAGCTTTCTTT. Residues: CASSYSRQTMNTEAFF.

A single count supports this clone. The chain employs TRBV20-1 and TRBJ1-4, with 8 bases that match TRBD1. Germline CDR1 DFQATT, CDR2 SNEGSKA (reference sequence). The V and J ends lost 5 bases and 8 bases, in that order; junction bases with no gene match: 7. CDR3 length equals 13 residues. CDR3 region: CSAGDRGGEKLFF. The DNA for the CDR3 is TGCAGTGCTGGTGACAGGGGAGGGGAAAAACTGTTTTTT.

J is TRBJ2-3 and V is TRBV25-1; TRBD1 aligns across 7 bases. Germline V gene lookup returns CDR1 MGHDK and CDR2 SYGVNS. V lost 4 bases, J lost 8 bases, and 18 bases stayed unmatched. CDR3 length: 17 residues. CDR3 in amino acids: CASSGHRGLHDWGTQYF. CDR3 DNA sequence: TGTGCCAGCAGTGGCCACAGGGGCCTCCACGATTGGGGTACGCAGTATTTT.

The chain is built from TRBV4-2 and TRBJ2-6; D uncertain. Germline-derived CDR1 and CDR2 are LGHNA and YNFKEQ. Trimming left V 0 bases short and J 9 bases short, with 9 bases between. The CDR3 contains 14 residues. The DNA for the CDR3 is TGTGCCAGCAGCCAAGATCTAGGCGGCAACGTCCTGACTTTC. This gives the protein CASSQDLGGNVLTF.

This sequence joins TRBV11-2 and TRBJ2-7; 10 bases fit TRBD2. Germline loops: CDR1 SGHAT, CDR2 FQNNGV. With 3 bases clipped from V and 4 bases from J, the junction kept 6 bases outside the gene matches. The CDR3 contains 15 residues. CDR3 sequence reads: CASSFGLAEAYEQYV. CDR3 nucleotide sequence: TGTGCCAGCAGCTTTGGACTAGCGGAGGCATACGAGCAGTACGTC.

The chain carries TRBV30 and TRBJ2-3; 11 bases line up with TRBD2. This CDR3 contains 12 residues. Looked up from germline, CDR1 is GTSNPN and CDR2 is SVGIG (reference sequence). V shed 8 bases and J 4 bases; nucleotides not matched to a gene: 2. This chain's CDR3 is CAVAGGSDTQYF. CDR3 nucleotide sequence: TGTGCCGTAGCGGGAGGGTCAGATACGCAGTATTTT.

The chain carries TRBV7-3 and TRBJ2-1; 9 bases are shared with TRBD2. CDR3 length: 14 residues. V lost 6 bases to trimming and J lost 7 bases; unmatched junction nucleotides: 7. Per germline, CDR1 SGHTA and CDR2 FQGTGA. CDR3 loop: CASRASGDRNEQFF. Here the CDR3 DNA reads TGTGCCAGCAGGGCTAGCGGGGACCGAAATGAGCAGTTCTTC.

V and J are TRBV18 and TRBJ2-5, with 7 bases matching TRBD1. This CDR3 region has 14 residues. Germline-derived CDR1 and CDR2 are KGHSH and LQKENI. V was pared by 3 bases and J by 1 base, with 2 bases of the junction left unmatched. The CDR3 sequence: CASSPGQVQETQYF. CDR3 nucleotides: TGTGCCAGCTCACCTGGACAGGTCCAAGAGACCCAGTACTTC.

This clone was seen just once. The chain joins TRBV5-4 to TRBJ2-5, with 8 bases fitting TRBD1. J gave up 2 bases and V 0 bases, and 3 bases lay outside the gene matches. CDR3 length equals 15 residues. Germline values: CDR1 SGHNT, CDR2 YYREEE (reference sequence). The DNA for the CDR3 is TGTGCCAGCAGCTTGGCCACAGGGGGTCAAGAGACCCAGTACTTC. The encoded protein is CASSLATGGQETQYF. Full variable domain (rest looked up from reference TRBV5-4 and TRBJ2-5): ETGVTQSPTHLIKTRGQQVTLRCSSQSGHNTVSWYQQALGQGPQFIFQYYREEENGRGNFPPRFSGLQFPNYSSELNVNALELDDSALYLCASSLATGGQETQYFGPGTRLLVL.

The V gene is TRBV19, the J gene TRBJ1-5, with D perhaps TRBD1 (6 bases). V gave up 9 bases and J gave up 0 bases, with 18 bases separating them. CDR3 length: 16 amino acids. Germline V gene sequence: CDR1 LNHDA, CDR2 SQIVND (reference sequence). CDR3 sequence: CASSGGGLNSNQPQHF. The DNA for the CDR3 is TGTGCCAGCTCGGGAGGGGGGCTCAATAGCAATCAGCCCCAGCATTTT.